This passage covers 9 T cell receptor beta chains from one sample sequenced in a study of control samples from healthy donors and cancer patients. This table comes from immunoSEQ multiplex PCR, and its TCRdb copy is limited to in-frame clones, with some not included. Of some 120,000 clones listed, 85% to 95% are singletons. Source material: PBMCs. The receptors derive from a man older than 75 with head and neck cancer.

The chain combines TRBV5-1 with TRBJ1-4, with D uncertain. The CDR3 runs 14 residues. With 2 bases removed from V and 7 bases from J, the gap between germline ends came to 12 bases. Germline CDR1 reads SGHRS; CDR2 reads YFSETQ. CDR3 loop: CASSLSPGIEKLFF. The CDR3, as DNA: TGCGCCAGCAGCTTATCACCCGGGATTGAAAAACTGTTTTTT. The full variable domain, completed using reference TRBV5-1 and TRBJ1-4, is KAGVTQTPRYLIKTRGQQVTLSCSPISGHRSVSWYQQTPGQGLQFLFEYFSETQRNKGNFPGRFSGRQFSNSRSEMNVSTLELGDSALYLCASSLSPGIEKLFFGSGTQLSVL.

The gene calls are TRBV5-8 and TRBJ1-5, with 7 bases fitting TRBD1. V was pared by 5 bases and J by 7 bases, with 9 bases of the junction left unmatched. The CDR3 is 14 residues long. In germline, CDR1 is SGHTS, CDR2 YDEGEE. The CDR3 sequence is CASSNDRVGQPQHF. CDR3 sequence (DNA): TGTGCCAGCAGTAATGACAGGGTTGGGCAGCCCCAGCATTTT.

In its sample, this clone was seen once. The gene calls are TRBV10-3 and TRBJ1-1, with TRBD1 matching over 7 bases. The length of the CDR3 is 15 residues. Germline CDR1 ENHRY, CDR2 SYGVKD. After removal of 5 bases from V and 2 bases from J, the junction contained 8 bases not matched to a gene. CDR3 nucleotide sequence: TGTGCCATCAGTCCCCGGGACAGCGACAACACTGAAGCTTTCTTT. It translates to CAISPRDSDNTEAFF.

This chain joins TRBV5-1 and TRBJ2-7; no definite D call. The CDR3 totals 15 residues. Germline V lookup: CDR1 SGHRS, CDR2 YFSETQ. Trimming shortened V by 5 bases and J by 4 bases, and 19 bases separated the two germline ends. Here the CDR3 reads CASRKQWQPDYEQYF. The CDR3 DNA follows: TGCGCCAGCAGGAAACAGTGGCAGCCCGATTACGAGCAGTACTTC.

The DNA for the CDR3 is TGTGCCAGCAGCCTCCAGCGAAATGAGCAGTTCTTC. It translates to CASSLQRNEQFF. The chain joins TRBV14 to TRBJ2-1; D is unresolved. CDR1 SGHDN and CDR2 FVKESK come from the germline V gene. The CDR3 spans 12 residues. The V and J ends lost 4 bases and 7 bases respectively, with 8 bases between them.

The chain recombines TRBV6-5 with TRBJ2-1, with a possible D match to TRBD1 (6 bases). Trimming removed 6 bases at V and 6 bases at J, with 15 bases between. This CDR3 is 14 amino acids long. Germline CDR1 reads MNHEY; CDR2 reads SVGAGI. The DNA for the CDR3 is TGTGCCAGCAGGGCCCGGACAGTTGCCAATGAGCAGTTCTTC. This translates into CASRARTVANEQFF.

CDR3 in DNA: TGTGCCAGCAGCACCAACAGCCCCCACGGGGGTCGTGATGGCTACACCTTC. Residues: CASSTNSPHGGRDGYTF. This rearrangement joins TRBV7-9 to TRBJ1-2; perhaps TRBD1 as D (5 bases). The CDR3 length is 17 residues. V shed 5 bases and J shed 6 bases, with 25 bases lying between them. Germline V gene lookup returns CDR1 SEHNR and CDR2 FQNEAQ (reference sequence).

The V gene is TRBV25-1, the J gene TRBJ1-5, with TRBD1 matching 12 bases. V gave up 4 bases and J gave up 5 bases; unmatched junction bases: 6. Per germline, CDR1 MGHDK and CDR2 SYGVNS. The CDR3 loop spans 16 amino acids. The CDR3 sequence is CASSARDRGLDQPQHF. The CDR3 bases are TGTGCCAGCAGTGCAAGGGACAGGGGGCTGGATCAGCCCCAGCATTTT. Full variable domain (remainder filled in from reference TRBV25-1 and TRBJ1-5): EADIYQTPRYLVIGTGKKITLECSQTMGHDKMYWYQQDPGMELHLIHYSYGVNSTEKGDLSSESTVSRIRTEHFPLTLESARPSHTSQYLCASSARDRGLDQPQHFGDGTRLSIL.

The rearrangement joins TRBV5-1 to TRBJ1-2, with D maybe TRBD1 (6 bases). Trimming left V 9 bases short and J 8 bases short, with 23 bases between. Germline V CDR1 and CDR2: SGHRS, YFSETQ. This CDR3 contains 14 residues. CDR3 sequence reads: CATRRDTGGEGYTF. CDR3 DNA sequence: TGCGCCACCCGTCGGGACACCGGAGGTGAGGGCTACACCTTC.